Included here is one T cell receptor beta chain sequence, with context. Its matching antigen is unknown. Profiled with immunoSEQ multiplex PCR; TCRdb holds only in-frame clones, not every one. The profile shows about a million clones, 70% to 80% of them singletons. These data originate in a study of shared clonotypes between healthy human individuals. In the study overall: CD4 naive and memory got three plates each, CD8 naive two, CD8 memory one.

Whole-study findings and limits: Blood was the sole source, and tissue repertoires probably differ. The naive CD4 repertoires of several donors were compared, and around 4.7% of clonotypes were shared.

Germline assignment: CDR1 WSHSY and CDR2 SAAADI. V lost 4 bases and J lost 7, with 8 bases in between. This CDR3 is built from 12 residues. This chain uses TRBV10-2 with TRBJ2-1; D is perhaps TRBD1 (5 bases). This clonotype was obtained from a young man in good health. The source material was memory CD4+ T cells sorted from blood. Subset specified: CD45RA-negative fraction. The CDR3 region has the DNA TGCGCCAGCAGTGTTAAGGGGAATGAGCAGTTCTTC. Amino acid sequence: CASSVKGNEQFF.